The present entry profiles one T cell receptor beta chain with its context. Its antigen remains unidentified. No qualities accompany the bases; no much larger clone lies one base away. This sample was included in a study of blood T cell repertoires in COVID-19 (dated by TCRdb to the early 2020s). About the study as a whole: Samples from collaborators originated in the United States, Italy and Spain and spanned both the acute and convalescent phases of COVID-19. The sample metadata nearly always contained a de-identified subject ID, COVID-19 status, age in years and sex. The prospective study material was composed of cDNA or gDNA derived from T cells, B-cell-depleted T cells, or PBMCs. The samples were drawn from two sources: the first 160 participants of the ongoing ImmuneRACE study, and over 1,000 subjects contributed by 6 global collaborators. Subjects who had been exposed to COVID-19, were actively infected with it, or had recovered from it provided the deeply sampled blood TCRbeta repertoires that made up the dataset. The repertoires were released in a freely available public database meant as a resource for research on the immune response to SARS-CoV-2. Where HLA class I and class II types were available, the types were taken from metadata supplied by the sample provider, not from assay-based typing. On the study overall, not on this receptor specifically: The quantity of clinical and demographic metadata differed by source and by participant and was supplied without curation.

The CDR1 and CDR2 encoded by the germline V gene are KGHSH and LQKENI. V is pruned by 5 bases and J by 8 bases, leaving 12 bases of the junction without a gene match. The CDR3 spans 15 residues, from the cysteine through the phenylalanine. CDR3 DNA is the only sequence kept; it has 45 bases, read in frame from the first base. The collaborating institutions used their own protocols to collect whole blood in K2EDTA tubes. For TCRbeta analysis, collaborators shipped samples in one of three forms: frozen whole blood, isolated PBMCs, or DNA extracted from either of those sample types. The immunoSEQ Assay, a bias-controlled multiplex PCR, was used to amplify TCRbeta CDR3 regions from genomic DNA. The source study handled its data this way. Within the assay, amplification of reference gene primers was used to estimate how many nucleated cells each sample contained. Sequence reads were collapsed and filtered to measure the absolute abundance of every unique TCRbeta CDR3 rearrangement. For each sample, productive Simpson clonality was calculated as the square root of Simpson's diversity index across productive rearrangements. This immuneACCESS table, as held by TCRdb, lists in-frame sequences with V and J called but not all clones. Of the missing ones, under half trace to an unresolved V gene in checked studies; the others have no known cause. The V and J calls and clone size are taken from that table; D and trimming were inferred from the DNA. The table for this sample lists around 150,000 clones; about 86% of them were counted only once. The ten largest clones take up roughly 19% of the sample.

Sequenced material: peripheral blood. The origin of this receptor is a woman older than 75 with acute or convalescent COVID-19. The receptor chain draws on TRBV18 and TRBJ2-1, and TRBD2 aligns with 7 junction nucleotides. The DNA sequence is given as TGTGCCAGCTCATACTCAGCGGGATCAAGCTATGAGCAGTTCTTC. Translated, this gives CASSYSAGSSYEQFF.